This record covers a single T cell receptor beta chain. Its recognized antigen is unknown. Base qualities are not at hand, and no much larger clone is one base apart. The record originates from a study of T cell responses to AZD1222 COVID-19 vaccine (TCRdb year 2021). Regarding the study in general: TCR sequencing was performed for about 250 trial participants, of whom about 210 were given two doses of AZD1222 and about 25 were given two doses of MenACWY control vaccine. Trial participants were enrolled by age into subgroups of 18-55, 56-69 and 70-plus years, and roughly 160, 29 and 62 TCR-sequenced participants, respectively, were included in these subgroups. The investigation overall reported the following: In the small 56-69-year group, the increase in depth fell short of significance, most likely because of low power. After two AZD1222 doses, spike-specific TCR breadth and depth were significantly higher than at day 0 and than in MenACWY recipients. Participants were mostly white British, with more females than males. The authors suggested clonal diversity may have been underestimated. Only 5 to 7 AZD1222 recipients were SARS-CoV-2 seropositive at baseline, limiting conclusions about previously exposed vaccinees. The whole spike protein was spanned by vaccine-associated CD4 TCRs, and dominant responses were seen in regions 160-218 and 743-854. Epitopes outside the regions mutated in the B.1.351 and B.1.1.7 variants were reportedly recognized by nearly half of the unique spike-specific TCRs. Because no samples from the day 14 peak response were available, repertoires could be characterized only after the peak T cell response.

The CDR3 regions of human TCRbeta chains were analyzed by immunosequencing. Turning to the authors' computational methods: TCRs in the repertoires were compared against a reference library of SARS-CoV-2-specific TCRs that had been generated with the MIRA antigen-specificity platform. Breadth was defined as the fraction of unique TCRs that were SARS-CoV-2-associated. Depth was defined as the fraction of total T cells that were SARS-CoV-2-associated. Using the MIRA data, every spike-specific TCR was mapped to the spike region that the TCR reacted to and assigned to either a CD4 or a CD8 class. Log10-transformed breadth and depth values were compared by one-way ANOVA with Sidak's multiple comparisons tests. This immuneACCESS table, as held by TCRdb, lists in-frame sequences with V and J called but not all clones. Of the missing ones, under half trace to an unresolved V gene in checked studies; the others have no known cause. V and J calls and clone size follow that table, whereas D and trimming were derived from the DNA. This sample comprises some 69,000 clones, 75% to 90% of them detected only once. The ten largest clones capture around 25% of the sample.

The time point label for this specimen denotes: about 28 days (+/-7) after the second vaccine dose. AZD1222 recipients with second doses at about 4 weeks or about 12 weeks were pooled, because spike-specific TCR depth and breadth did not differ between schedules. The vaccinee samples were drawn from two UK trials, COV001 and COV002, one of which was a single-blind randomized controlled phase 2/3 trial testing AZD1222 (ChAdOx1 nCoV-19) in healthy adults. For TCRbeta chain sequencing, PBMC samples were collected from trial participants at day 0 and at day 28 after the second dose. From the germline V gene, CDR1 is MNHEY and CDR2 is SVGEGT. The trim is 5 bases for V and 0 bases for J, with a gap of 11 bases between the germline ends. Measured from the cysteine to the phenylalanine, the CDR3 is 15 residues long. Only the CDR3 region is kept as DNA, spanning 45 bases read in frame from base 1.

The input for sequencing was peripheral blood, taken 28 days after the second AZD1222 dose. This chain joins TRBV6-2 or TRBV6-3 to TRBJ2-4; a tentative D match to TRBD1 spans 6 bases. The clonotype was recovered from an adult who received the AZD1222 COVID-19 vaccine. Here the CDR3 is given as CASSRQGIAKNIQYF. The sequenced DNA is TGTGCCAGCAGTCGTCAGGGGATAGCCAAAAACATTCAGTACTTC.